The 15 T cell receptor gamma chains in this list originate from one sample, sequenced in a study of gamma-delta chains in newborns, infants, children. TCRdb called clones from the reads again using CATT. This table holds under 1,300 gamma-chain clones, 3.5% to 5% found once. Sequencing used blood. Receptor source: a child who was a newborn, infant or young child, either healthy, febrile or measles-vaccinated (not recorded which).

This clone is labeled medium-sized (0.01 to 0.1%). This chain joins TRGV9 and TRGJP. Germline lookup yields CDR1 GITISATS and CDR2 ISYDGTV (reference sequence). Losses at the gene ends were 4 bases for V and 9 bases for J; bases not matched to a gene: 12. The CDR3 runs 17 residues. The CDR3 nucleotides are TGTGCCTTGTGGGACCCTACCCACGGGTTGGGCAAAAAAATCAAGGTATTT. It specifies CALWDPTHGLGKKIKVF.

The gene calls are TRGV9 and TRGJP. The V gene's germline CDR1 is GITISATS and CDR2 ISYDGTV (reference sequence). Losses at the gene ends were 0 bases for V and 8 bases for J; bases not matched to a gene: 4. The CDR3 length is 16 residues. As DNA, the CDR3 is TGTGCCTTGTGGGAGGTGGTTCAGTTGGGCAAAAAAATCAAGGTATTT. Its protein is CALWEVVQLGKKIKVF.

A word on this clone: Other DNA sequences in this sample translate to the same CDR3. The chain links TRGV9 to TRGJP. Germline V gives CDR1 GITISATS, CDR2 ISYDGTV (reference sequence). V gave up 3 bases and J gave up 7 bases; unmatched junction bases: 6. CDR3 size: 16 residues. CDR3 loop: CALWEREELGKKIKVF. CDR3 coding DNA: TGTGCCTTGTGGGAGAGGGAGGAGTTGGGCAAAAAAATCAAGGTATTT.

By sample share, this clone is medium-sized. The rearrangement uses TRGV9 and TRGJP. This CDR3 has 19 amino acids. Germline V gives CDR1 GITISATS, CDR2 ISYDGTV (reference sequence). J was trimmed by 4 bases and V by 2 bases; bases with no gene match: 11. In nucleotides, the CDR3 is TGTGCCTTGTGGGAGGCCGAATACCCCCAAGAGTTGGGCAAAAAAATCAAGGTATTT. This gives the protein CALWEAEYPQELGKKIKVF.

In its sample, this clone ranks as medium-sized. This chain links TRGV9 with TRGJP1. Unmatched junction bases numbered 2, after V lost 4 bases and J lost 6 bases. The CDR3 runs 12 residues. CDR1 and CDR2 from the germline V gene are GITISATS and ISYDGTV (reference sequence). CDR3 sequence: CALWDSGWFKIF. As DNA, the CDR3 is TGTGCCTTGTGGGATTCTGGTTGGTTCAAGATATTT.

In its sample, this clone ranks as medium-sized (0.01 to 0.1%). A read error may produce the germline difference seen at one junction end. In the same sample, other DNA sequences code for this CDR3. CDR3 amino acids: CATWDPQYFKKLF. CDR3 coding DNA: TGTGCCACCTGGGATCCCCAATATTTTAAGAAACTCTTT. The J gene is TRGJ1 or TRGJ2, the V gene TRGV8. CDR1 and CDR2 from the germline V gene are VENAVY and YDSYNSRV. There are 13 residues in the CDR3.

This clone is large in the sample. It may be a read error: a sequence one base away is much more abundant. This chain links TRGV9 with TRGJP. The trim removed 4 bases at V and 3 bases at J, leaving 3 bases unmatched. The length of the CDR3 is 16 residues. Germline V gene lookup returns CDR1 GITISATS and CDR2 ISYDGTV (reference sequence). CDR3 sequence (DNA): TGTGCCTTGTGGGACCAGCAAGAGTTGGGCAAAAAAATCAAGGTATTT. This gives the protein CALWDQQELGKKIKVF.

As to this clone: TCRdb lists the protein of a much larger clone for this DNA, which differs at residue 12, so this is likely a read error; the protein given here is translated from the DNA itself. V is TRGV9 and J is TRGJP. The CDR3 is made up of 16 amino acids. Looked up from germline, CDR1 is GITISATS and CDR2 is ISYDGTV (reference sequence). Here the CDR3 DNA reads TGTGCCTTGTGGGAGGTTCTGGAGTTGGGCAAAGAAATCAAGGTATTT. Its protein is CALWEVLELGKEIKVF.

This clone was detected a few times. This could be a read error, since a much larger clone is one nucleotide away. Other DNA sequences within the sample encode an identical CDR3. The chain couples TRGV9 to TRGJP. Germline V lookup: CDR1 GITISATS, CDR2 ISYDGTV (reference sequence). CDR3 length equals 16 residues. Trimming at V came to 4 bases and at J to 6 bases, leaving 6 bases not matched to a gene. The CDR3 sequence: CALWEVRELGKKIKVF. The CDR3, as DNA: TGTGCCTTGTGGGAAGTGAGAGAGTTGGGCAAAAAAATCAAGGTATTT.

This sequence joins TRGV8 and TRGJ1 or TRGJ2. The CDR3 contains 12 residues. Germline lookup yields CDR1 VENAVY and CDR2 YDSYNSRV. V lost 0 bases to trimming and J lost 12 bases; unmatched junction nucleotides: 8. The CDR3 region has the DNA TGTGCCACCTGGGATAGGGGGTCAGGGAAACTCTTT. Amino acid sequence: CATWDRGSGKLF.

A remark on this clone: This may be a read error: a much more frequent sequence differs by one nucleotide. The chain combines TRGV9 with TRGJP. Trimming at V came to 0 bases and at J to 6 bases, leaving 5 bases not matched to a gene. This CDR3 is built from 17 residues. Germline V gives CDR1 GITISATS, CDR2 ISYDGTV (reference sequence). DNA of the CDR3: TGTGCCTTGTGGGAGGTGCGTCCAGAGTTGGGCAAAAAAATCAAGGTATTT. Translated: CALWEVRPELGKKIKVF.

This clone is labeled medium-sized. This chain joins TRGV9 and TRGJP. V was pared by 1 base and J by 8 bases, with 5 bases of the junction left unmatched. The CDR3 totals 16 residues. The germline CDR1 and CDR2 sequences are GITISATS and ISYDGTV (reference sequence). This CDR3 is CALWEVRQLGKKIKVF. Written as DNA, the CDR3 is TGTGCCTTGTGGGAGGTACGGCAGTTGGGCAAAAAAATCAAGGTATTT.

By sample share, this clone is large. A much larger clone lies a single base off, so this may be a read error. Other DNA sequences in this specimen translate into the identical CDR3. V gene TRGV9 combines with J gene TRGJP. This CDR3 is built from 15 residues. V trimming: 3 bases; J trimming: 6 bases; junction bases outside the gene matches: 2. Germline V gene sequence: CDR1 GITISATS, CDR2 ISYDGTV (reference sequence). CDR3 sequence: CALWERELGKKIKVF. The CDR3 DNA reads TGTGCCTTGTGGGAGCGAGAGTTGGGCAAAAAAATCAAGGTATTT.

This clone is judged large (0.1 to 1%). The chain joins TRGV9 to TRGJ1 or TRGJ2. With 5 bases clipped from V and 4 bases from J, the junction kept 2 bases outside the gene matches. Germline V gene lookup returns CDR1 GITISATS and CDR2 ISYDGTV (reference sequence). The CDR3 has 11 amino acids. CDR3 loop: CALWVYYKKLF. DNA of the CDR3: TGTGCCTTGTGGGTGTATTATAAGAAACTCTTT.

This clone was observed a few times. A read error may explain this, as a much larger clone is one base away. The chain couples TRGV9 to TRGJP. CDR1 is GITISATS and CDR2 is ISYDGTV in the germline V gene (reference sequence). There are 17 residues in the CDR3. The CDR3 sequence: CALWEFRPELGKKIRVF. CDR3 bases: TGTGCCTTGTGGGAGTTCCGGCCGGAGTTGGGCAAAAAAATCAGGGTATTT.